Shown below are 9 T cell receptor beta chains from a single sample sequenced in a study of cytomegalovirus exposure and HLA in healthy donors. The study ran its PCR with 60 Vbeta and 13 Jbeta primers. TCRdb keeps only in-frame clones here, not all; method: immunoSEQ multiplex PCR. Of tens of thousands of clones listed, roughly two thirds are singletons. Sample: PBMCs. The origin of the receptors is a woman aged 45 to 65 in good health and CMV-seropositive.

The chain is built from TRBV19 and TRBJ1-5; D not resolved. The CDR3 is 14 amino acids. V was clipped by 7 bases and J by 4 bases, with 14 bases between them. Germline-derived CDR1 and CDR2 are LNHDA and SQIVND (reference sequence). This CDR3 is CASKSGYSNQPQHF. CDR3 DNA: TGTGCCAGTAAATCGGGGTACTCAAATCAGCCCCAGCATTTT. The whole variable domain, filled in from reference TRBV19 and TRBJ1-5, reads DGGITQSPKYLFRKEGQNVTLSCEQNLNHDAMYWYRQDPGQGLRLIYYSQIVNDFQKGDIAEGYSVSREKKESFPLTVTSAQKNPTAFYLCASKSGYSNQPQHFGDGTRLSIL.

The chain joins TRBV7-2 to TRBJ2-3; 12 bases line up with TRBD2. V shed 1 base and J 4 bases; nucleotides not matched to a gene: 6. The length of the CDR3 is 17 residues. Germline V gene lookup returns CDR1 SGHTA and CDR2 FQGNSA. CDR3 sequence: CASSLGLAGGHPDTQYF. DNA of the CDR3: TGTGCCAGCAGCTTAGGCCTAGCGGGGGGGCACCCAGATACGCAGTATTTT.

V is TRBV6-1 and J is TRBJ2-2, with D maybe TRBD2 (5 bases). The CDR3 totals 14 residues. Between the trimmed V and J ends, which lost 8 bases and 1 base, there was a span of 11 bases. CDR1 and CDR2 (germline): MNHNS, SASEGT. Written as DNA, the CDR3 is TGTGCCAGCGACTACTACAAGAACACCGGGGAGCTGTTTTTT. It encodes CASDYYKNTGELFF.

The J gene is TRBJ2-7, the V gene TRBV5-6; maybe TRBD1 (7 bases). The V end lost 9 bases, the J end lost 3 bases, and 19 bases lay between the germline ends. Germline V gene lookup returns CDR1 SGHDT and CDR2 YYEEEE. The CDR3 length is 14 residues. DNA of the CDR3: TGTGCCACAAGCAGGGGGGAAGGATTCTACGAGCAGTACTTC. This gives the protein CATSRGEGFYEQYF. The full variable domain, rest sourced from reference TRBV5-6 and TRBJ2-7, is DAGVTQSPTHLIKTRGQQVTLRCSPKSGHDTVSWYQQALGQGPQFIFQYYEEEERQRGNFPDRFSGHQFPNYSSELNVNALLLGDSALYLCATSRGEGFYEQYFGPGTRLTVT.

This clone showed up just once. The rearrangement joins TRBV10-2 to TRBJ2-7, with 9 bases aligning to TRBD2. Losses at the gene ends were 1 base for V and 1 base for J; bases not matched to a gene: 5. Per the germline V gene, CDR1 is WSHSY and CDR2 is SAAADI. This CDR3 spans 16 amino acids. CDR3 amino acids: CASSELGLAGSYEQYF. The DNA for the CDR3 is TGCGCCAGCAGTGAGTTAGGGCTAGCGGGGTCCTACGAGCAGTACTTC.

The V gene is TRBV2, the J gene TRBJ1-3; weak D call: TRBD1 (5 bases). The CDR3 is made up of 15 amino acids. The V gene lost 0 bases and the J gene lost 3 bases, with 9 bases spanning the gap. Germline values: CDR1 SNHLY, CDR2 FYNNEI. Here the CDR3 reads CASSEAAGDGNTIYF. Here the CDR3 DNA reads TGTGCCAGCAGTGAAGCAGCGGGGGATGGAAACACCATATATTTT.

The V gene is TRBV14, the J gene TRBJ2-2, with 11 bases matching TRBD2. J was trimmed by 6 bases and V by 4 bases; bases with no gene match: 10. CDR1 is SGHDN and CDR2 is FVKESK in the germline V gene. The CDR3 has 17 amino acids. CDR3 bases: TGTGCCAGCAGCCCTCACGGGACTAGCGGAAATGCCGGGGAGCTGTTTTTT. It translates to CASSPHGTSGNAGELFF.

V and J are TRBV10-3 and TRBJ2-5; no clear D gene. With 3 bases removed from V and 5 bases from J, the gap between germline ends came to 7 bases. This CDR3 has 12 amino acids. The germline V gene has CDR1 ENHRY and CDR2 SYGVKD. As DNA, the CDR3 is TGTGCCATCAGTGAAGTGGAGGAGACCCAGTACTTC. This translates into CAISEVEETQYF.

This clone appeared once. The rearrangement links TRBV28 to TRBJ1-1, with D tentatively TRBD1 (5 bases). The length of the CDR3 is 12 residues. V lost 3 bases and J 12 bases, leaving 14 bases between the germline ends. Germline V gene sequence: CDR1 MDHEN, CDR2 SYDVKM. In DNA, the CDR3 is TGTGCCAGCAGTTTTATCCAGGGTGGGACTTTCTTT. It yields the protein CASSFIQGGTFF.